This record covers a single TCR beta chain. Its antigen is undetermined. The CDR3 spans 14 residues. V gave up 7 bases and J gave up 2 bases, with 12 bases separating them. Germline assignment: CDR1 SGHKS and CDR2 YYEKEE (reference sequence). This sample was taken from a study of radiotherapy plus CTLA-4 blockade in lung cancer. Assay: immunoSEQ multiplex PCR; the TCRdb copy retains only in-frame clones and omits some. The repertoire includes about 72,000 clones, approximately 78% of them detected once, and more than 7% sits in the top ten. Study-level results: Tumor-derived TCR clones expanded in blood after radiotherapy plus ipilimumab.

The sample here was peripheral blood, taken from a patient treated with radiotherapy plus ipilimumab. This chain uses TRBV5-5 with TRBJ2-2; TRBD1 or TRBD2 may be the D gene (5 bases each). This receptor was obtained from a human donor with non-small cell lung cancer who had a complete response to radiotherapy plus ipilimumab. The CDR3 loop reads CASQRDGNTGELFF. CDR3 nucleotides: TGTGCCAGCCAACGGGACGGTAACACCGGGGAGCTGTTTTTT. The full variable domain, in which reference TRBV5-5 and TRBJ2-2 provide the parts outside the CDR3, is DAGVTQSPTHLIKTRGQQVTLRCSPISGHKSVSWYQQVLGQGPQFIFQYYEKEERGRGNFPDRFSARQFPNYSSELNVNALLLGDSALYLCASQRDGNTGELFFGEGSRLTVL.